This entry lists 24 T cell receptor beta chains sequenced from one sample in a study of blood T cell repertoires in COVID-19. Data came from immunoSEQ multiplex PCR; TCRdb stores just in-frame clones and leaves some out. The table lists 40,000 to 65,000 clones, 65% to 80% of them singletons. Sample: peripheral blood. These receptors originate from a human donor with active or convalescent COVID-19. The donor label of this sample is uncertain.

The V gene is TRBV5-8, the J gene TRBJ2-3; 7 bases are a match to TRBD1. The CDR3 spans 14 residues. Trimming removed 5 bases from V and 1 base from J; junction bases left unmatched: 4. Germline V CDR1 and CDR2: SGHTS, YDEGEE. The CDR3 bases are TGTGCCAGCAGGCCAACAGGGGGCACAGATACGCAGTATTTT. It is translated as CASRPTGGTDTQYF.

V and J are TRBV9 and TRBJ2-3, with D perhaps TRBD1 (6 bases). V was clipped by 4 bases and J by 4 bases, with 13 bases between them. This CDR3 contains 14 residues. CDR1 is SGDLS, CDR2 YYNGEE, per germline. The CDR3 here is CASSRDNRPDTQYF. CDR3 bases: TGTGCCAGCAGCCGGGACAACCGGCCAGATACGCAGTATTTT.

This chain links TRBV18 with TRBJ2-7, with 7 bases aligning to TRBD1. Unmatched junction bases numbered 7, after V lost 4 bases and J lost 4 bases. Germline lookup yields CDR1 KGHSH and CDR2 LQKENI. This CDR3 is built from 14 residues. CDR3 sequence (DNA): TGTGCCAGCTCACTTCCCCCAGGGGGTTACGAGCAGTACTTC. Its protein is CASSLPPGGYEQYF.

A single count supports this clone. In DNA, the CDR3 is TGTGCCAGCAATCCTGCGGGAGCGGATACGCAGTATTTT. Translating it yields CASNPAGADTQYF. The J gene is TRBJ2-3, the V gene TRBV2; TRBD2 aligns across 7 bases. The germline V gene has CDR1 SNHLY and CDR2 FYNNEI. This CDR3 region has 13 residues. J lost 6 bases, V lost 7 bases, and 7 bases had no gene match.

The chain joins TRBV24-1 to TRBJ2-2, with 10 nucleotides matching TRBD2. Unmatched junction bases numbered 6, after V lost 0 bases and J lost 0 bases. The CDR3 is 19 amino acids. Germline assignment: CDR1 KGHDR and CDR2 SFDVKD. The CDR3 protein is CATSDLPGLAGANTGELFF. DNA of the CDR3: TGTGCCACCAGTGATTTGCCTGGGCTAGCGGGAGCGAACACCGGGGAGCTGTTTTTT.

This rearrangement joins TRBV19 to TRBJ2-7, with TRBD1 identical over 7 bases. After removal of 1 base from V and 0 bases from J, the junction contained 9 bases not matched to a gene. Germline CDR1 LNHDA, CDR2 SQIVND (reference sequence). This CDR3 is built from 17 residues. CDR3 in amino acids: CASSIGQRGQVSYEQYF. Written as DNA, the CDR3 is TGTGCCAGTAGTATAGGGCAAAGGGGGCAGGTCTCCTACGAGCAGTACTTC.

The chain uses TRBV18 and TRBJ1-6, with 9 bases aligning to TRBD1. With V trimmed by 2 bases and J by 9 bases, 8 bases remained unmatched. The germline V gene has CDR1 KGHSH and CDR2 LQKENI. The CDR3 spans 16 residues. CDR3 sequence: CASSPDTGGLGSPLHF. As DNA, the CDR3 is TGTGCCAGCTCACCAGATACAGGGGGCCTCGGTTCACCCCTCCACTTT.

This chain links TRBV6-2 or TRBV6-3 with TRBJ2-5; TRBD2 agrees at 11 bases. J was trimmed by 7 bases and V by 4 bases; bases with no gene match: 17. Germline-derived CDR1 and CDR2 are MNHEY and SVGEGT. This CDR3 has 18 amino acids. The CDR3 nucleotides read TGTGCCAGCAGTTCCCCCCAACTAGCGGGAGTTACTAAGGGGACCCAGTACTTC. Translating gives CASSSPQLAGVTKGTQYF.

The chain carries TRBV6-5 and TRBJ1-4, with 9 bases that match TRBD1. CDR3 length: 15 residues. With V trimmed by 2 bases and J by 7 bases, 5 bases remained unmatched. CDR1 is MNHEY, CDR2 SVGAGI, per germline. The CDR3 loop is CASSYTGGGFEKLFF. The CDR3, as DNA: TGTGCCAGCAGTTACACAGGGGGCGGTTTTGAAAAACTGTTTTTT.

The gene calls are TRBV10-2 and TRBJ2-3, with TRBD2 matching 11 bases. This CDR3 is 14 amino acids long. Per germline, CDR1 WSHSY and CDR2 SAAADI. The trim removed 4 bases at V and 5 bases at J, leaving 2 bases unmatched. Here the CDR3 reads CASSVTSGIDTQYF. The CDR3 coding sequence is TGCGCCAGCAGTGTGACTAGCGGGATAGATACGCAGTATTTT.

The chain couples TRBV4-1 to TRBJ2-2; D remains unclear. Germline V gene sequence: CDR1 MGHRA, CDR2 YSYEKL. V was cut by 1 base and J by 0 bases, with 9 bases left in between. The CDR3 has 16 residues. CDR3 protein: CASSQGTDANTGELFF. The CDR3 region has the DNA TGCGCCAGCAGCCAAGGTACAGATGCGAACACCGGGGAGCTGTTTTTT.

The CDR3 is CASSVALLTGELFF. Written as DNA, the CDR3 is TGTGCCAGCAGCGTAGCTCTTCTCACCGGGGAGCTGTTTTTT. This rearrangement joins TRBV9 to TRBJ2-2, with D unresolved. The germline V gene has CDR1 SGDLS and CDR2 YYNGEE. V dropped 0 bases and J dropped 4 bases, with 7 bases sitting between them. The CDR3 is made up of 14 amino acids.

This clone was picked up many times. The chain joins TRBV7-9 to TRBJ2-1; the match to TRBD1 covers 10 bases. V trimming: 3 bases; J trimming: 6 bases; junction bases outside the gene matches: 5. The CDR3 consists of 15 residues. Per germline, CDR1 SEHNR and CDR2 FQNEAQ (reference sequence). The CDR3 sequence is CASSFGQGEFNEQFF. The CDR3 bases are TGTGCCAGCAGCTTTGGACAGGGGGAGTTCAATGAGCAGTTCTTC.

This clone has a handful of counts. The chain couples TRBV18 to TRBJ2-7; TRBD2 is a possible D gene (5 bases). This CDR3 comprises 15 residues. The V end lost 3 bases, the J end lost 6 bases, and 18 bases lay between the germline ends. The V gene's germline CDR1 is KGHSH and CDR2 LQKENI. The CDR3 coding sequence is TGTGCCAGCTCACCTAGACCGATTCCAGAGGGCGAGCAGTACTTC. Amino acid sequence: CASSPRPIPEGEQYF.

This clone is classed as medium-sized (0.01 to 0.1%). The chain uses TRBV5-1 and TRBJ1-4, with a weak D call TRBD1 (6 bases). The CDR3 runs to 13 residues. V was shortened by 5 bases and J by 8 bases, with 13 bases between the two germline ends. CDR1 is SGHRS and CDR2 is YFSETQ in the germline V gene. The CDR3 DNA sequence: TGCGCCAGCAGGGAGGACAGTAGGGAAAAACTGTTTTTT. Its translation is CASREDSREKLFF.

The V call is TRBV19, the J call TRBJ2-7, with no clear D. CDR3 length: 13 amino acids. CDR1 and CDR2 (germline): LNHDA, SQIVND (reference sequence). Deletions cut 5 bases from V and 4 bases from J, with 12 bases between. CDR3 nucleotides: TGTGCCAGTAGTGTGGCGGAGACTTACGAGCAGTACTTC. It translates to CASSVAETYEQYF.

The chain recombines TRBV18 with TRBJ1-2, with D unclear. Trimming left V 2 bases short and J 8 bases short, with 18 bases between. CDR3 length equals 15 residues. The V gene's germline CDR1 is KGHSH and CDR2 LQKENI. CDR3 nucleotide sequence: TGTGCCAGCTCACCAAGGGAGAGGGCGCTGGGGGGCTACACCTTC. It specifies CASSPRERALGGYTF.

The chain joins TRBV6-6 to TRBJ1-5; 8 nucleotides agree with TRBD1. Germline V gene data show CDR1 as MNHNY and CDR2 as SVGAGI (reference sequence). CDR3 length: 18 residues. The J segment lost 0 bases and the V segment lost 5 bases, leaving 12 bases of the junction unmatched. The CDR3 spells CASSLDRDPSYSNQPQHF. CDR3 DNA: TGTGCCAGCAGTCTGGACAGGGACCCTTCCTATAGCAATCAGCCCCAGCATTTT.

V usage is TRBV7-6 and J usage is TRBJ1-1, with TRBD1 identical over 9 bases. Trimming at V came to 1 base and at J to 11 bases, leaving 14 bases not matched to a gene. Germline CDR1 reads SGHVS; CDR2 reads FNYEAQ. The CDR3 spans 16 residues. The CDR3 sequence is CASSLGSAGTGREAFF. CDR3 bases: TGTGCCAGCAGCTTAGGGTCCGCCGGGACAGGGAGAGAGGCTTTCTTT.

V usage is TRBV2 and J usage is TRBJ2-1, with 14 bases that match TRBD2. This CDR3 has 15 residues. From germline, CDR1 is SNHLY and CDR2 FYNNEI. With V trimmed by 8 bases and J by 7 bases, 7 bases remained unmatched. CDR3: CASPGTSGRGNEQFF. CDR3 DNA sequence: TGTGCCAGCCCGGGGACTAGCGGGAGAGGGAATGAGCAGTTCTTC.

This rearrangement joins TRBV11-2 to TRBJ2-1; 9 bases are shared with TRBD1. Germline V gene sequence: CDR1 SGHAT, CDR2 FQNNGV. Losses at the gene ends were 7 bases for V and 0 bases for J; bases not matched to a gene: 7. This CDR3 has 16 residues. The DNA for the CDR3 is TGTGCCAGCACCGGGGGACAGGGCCTCTCCTACAATGAGCAGTTCTTC. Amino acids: CASTGGQGLSYNEQFF.

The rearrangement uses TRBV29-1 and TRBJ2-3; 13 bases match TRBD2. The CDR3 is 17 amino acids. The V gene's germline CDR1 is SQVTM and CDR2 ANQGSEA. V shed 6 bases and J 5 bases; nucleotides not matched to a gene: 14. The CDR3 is CSVALRLAGGTQDTQYF. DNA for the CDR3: TGCAGCGTCGCCCTCCGACTAGCGGGAGGTACACAAGATACGCAGTATTTT.

The CDR3 here is CATERGFQETQYF. The CDR3 DNA is TGTGCCACCGAACGGGGGTTCCAAGAGACCCAGTACTTC. The V call is TRBV11-2, the J call TRBJ2-5, with D tentatively TRBD2 (6 bases). V was clipped by 10 bases and J by 1 base, with 13 bases between them. The CDR3 is 13 amino acids. The germline CDR1 and CDR2 sequences are SGHAT and FQNNGV.

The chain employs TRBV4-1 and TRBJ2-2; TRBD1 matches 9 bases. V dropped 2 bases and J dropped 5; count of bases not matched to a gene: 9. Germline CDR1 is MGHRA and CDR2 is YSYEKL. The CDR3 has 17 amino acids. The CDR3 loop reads CASSQLPTGGETGELFF. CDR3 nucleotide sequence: TGCGCCAGCAGCCAATTACCGACAGGGGGGGAAACCGGGGAGCTGTTTTTT.